Below, 27 T cell receptor beta chains from the same sample are listed, as sequenced in a study of cytomegalovirus exposure and HLA in healthy donors. Use of 60 Vbeta and 13 Jbeta primers characterized the PCR. Using immunoSEQ multiplex PCR, the repertoire was profiled, and TCRdb retains in-frame clones only, with some absent. The data show some 90,000 clones, with around 80% seen just once and under 5% held by the top ten. Material: PBMCs. The receptors derive from a male donor in good health and CMV-seropositive.

CDR3 DNA: TGCGCCAGCAGCCCCCCGGGGCGGGGGGGATCGTATGAGCAGTTCTTC. Translation: CASSPPGRGGSYEQFF. V and J are TRBV5-1 and TRBJ2-1; 9 positions agree with TRBD2. The J segment lost 8 bases and the V segment lost 4 bases, leaving 13 bases of the junction unmatched. Germline V lookup: CDR1 SGHRS, CDR2 YFSETQ. This CDR3 has 16 residues.

This chain uses TRBV7-8 with TRBJ2-5, with D unclear. Gene TRBJ2-7 matches the end of the DNA better, so the J call may be wrong. CDR1 and CDR2 from the germline V gene are SGHVS and FQNEAQ. The CDR3 is made up of 13 amino acids. The CDR3 here is CASSLAAGYEQYF. DNA for the CDR3: TGTGCCAGCAGCTTAGCAGCAGGCTACGAGCAGTACTTC.

CDR3 sequence reads: CAIGGRGNNEQFF. The CDR3 DNA reads TGTGCCATCGGAGGAAGGGGGAACAATGAGCAGTTCTTC. The V gene is TRBV10-3, the J gene TRBJ2-1, with D possibly being TRBD1 (6 bases). Per the germline V gene, CDR1 is ENHRY and CDR2 is SYGVKD. The length of the CDR3 is 13 residues. V was cut by 8 bases and J by 5 bases, with 13 bases left in between.

The chain is built from TRBV7-9 and TRBJ2-3, with D possibly being TRBD1 (6 bases). The CDR3 consists of 17 residues. The germline V and J ends were trimmed by 2 bases and 1 base, with 16 bases remaining between them. The germline V gene has CDR1 SEHNR and CDR2 FQNEAQ (reference sequence). The CDR3 is CASSLLHRALGTDTQYF. The DNA for the CDR3 is TGTGCCAGCAGCTTACTCCACAGGGCCCTGGGCACAGATACGCAGTATTTT.

J is TRBJ2-7 and V is TRBV19; TRBD1 matches 8 bases. Trimming took 4 bases from V and 6 from J; bases not matched to a gene: 17. This CDR3 is 17 amino acids long. The germline V gene has CDR1 LNHDA and CDR2 SQIVND (reference sequence). CDR3 loop: CASSTSGTGYTQGEQYF. CDR3 in DNA: TGTGCCAGTAGTACCTCTGGGACAGGATATACCCAGGGCGAGCAGTACTTC.

The rearrangement joins TRBV10-3 to TRBJ1-1; D remains ambiguous. This CDR3 is built from 16 residues. Trimming removed 1 base at V and 3 bases at J, with 15 bases between. Germline V gene lookup returns CDR1 ENHRY and CDR2 SYGVKD. The CDR3 DNA reads as TGTGCCATCAGTGAGTACGGGCTGGGGAGGGACACTGAAGCTTTCTTT. Translated: CAISEYGLGRDTEAFF.

The chain has TRBV7-8 and TRBJ1-2; D is possibly TRBD1 (5 bases). The CDR3 runs 14 residues. Germline V gene lookup returns CDR1 SGHVS and CDR2 FQNEAQ. Trimming removed 0 bases from V and 5 bases from J, with 10 bases in between. The CDR3 coding sequence is TGTGCCAGCAGCTTAGCTCAGGGTGGATATGGCTACACCTTC. Translated, it gives CASSLAQGGYGYTF. Filled out from reference TRBV7-8 and TRBJ1-2, the complete variable domain reads GAGVSQSPRYKVAKRGQDVALRCDPISGHVSLFWYQQALGQGPEFLTYFQNEAQLDKSGLPSDRFFAERPEGSVSTLKIQRTQQEDSAVYLCASSLAQGGYGYTFGSGTRLTVV.

The chain employs TRBV4-1 and TRBJ2-7; TRBD2 matches at 14 bases. V was pared by 4 bases and J by 5 bases, with 19 bases of the junction left unmatched. Per the germline V gene, CDR1 is MGHRA and CDR2 is YSYEKL. This CDR3 has 20 residues. Here the CDR3 DNA reads TGCGCCAGCAGCCCCCTTCCGGGACTAGCGGGAGTCCCCGCCCTCGACGAGCAGTACTTC. This sequence encodes CASSPLPGLAGVPALDEQYF.

The genes are TRBV7-2 and TRBJ1-1, with D perhaps TRBD1 (5 bases). The length of the CDR3 is 16 residues. Germline V gene data show CDR1 as SGHTA and CDR2 as FQGNSA. Trimming stripped 5 bases from V and 5 bases from J, with 21 bases between. The CDR3 region is CASSTTGGRRLTEAFF. CDR3 bases: TGTGCCAGCAGCACTACCGGGGGACGAAGGTTGACTGAAGCTTTCTTT.

The V and J genes are TRBV9 and TRBJ2-3; D call uncertain. The CDR3 is 14 residues long. Deletions cut 1 base from V and 6 bases from J, with 12 bases between. Per the germline V gene, CDR1 is SGDLS and CDR2 is YYNGEE. This chain's CDR3 is CASSVNPDGDTQYF. DNA of the CDR3: TGTGCCAGCAGCGTAAACCCTGACGGGGATACGCAGTATTTT.

The chain employs TRBV7-8 and TRBJ1-4, with 7 positions matching TRBD1. CDR1 and CDR2 from the germline V gene are SGHVS and FQNEAQ. Trimming at V came to 5 bases and at J to 8 bases, leaving 8 bases not matched to a gene. The CDR3 has 14 amino acids. CDR3 residues: CASSQTGTGEKLFF. In DNA form, the CDR3 reads TGTGCCAGCAGCCAGACAGGGACCGGCGAAAAACTGTTTTTT.

This clone has a single count. The chain combines TRBV2 with TRBJ2-1; 10 positions match TRBD2. The CDR3 covers 16 residues. Germline V gene sequence: CDR1 SNHLY, CDR2 FYNNEI. V dropped 5 bases and J dropped 4; count of bases not matched to a gene: 8. DNA for the CDR3: TGTGCCAGCAGTTCGGCTAGCGGGGGAGGTTACAATGAGCAGTTCTTC. Translation gives CASSSASGGGYNEQFF.

The table lists this clone with a few counts. The chain carries TRBV9 and TRBJ1-2, with 8 nucleotides matching TRBD1. V trimming: 4 bases; J trimming: 1 base; junction bases outside the gene matches: 12. The CDR3 extends over 17 amino acids. Germline V lookup: CDR1 SGDLS, CDR2 YYNGEE. The CDR3 loop reads CASSPWTGLSGNYGYTF. CDR3 nucleotide sequence: TGTGCCAGCAGCCCATGGACAGGGTTGAGTGGTAACTATGGCTACACCTTC.

This clone was seen a single time. This chain uses TRBV4-1 with TRBJ2-7; 10 bases fit TRBD2. With 1 base clipped from V and 1 base from J, the junction kept 4 bases outside the gene matches. The germline V gene encodes CDR1 MGHRA and CDR2 YSYEKL. The CDR3 totals 16 residues. The CDR3 DNA is TGCGCCAGCAGCCAAGCGACTAGCGGGTTTTCCTACGAGCAGTACTTC. Its translation: CASSQATSGFSYEQYF.

The chain recombines TRBV18 with TRBJ1-6, with 8 bases lining up with TRBD1. This CDR3 has 15 residues. Trimming cost V 3 bases and J 15 bases; bases outside gene matches: 13. Germline V CDR1 and CDR2: KGHSH, LQKENI. The CDR3 DNA sequence: TGTGCCAGCTCACCCCCCGGGACAGGACTTTTGAGCCTCCACTTT. This encodes CASSPPGTGLLSLHF.

The chain uses TRBV25-1 and TRBJ2-5, with D possibly matching TRBD1 (5 bases). The ends were cut back, 3 bases at V and 10 bases at J, with 15 bases in the middle. The CDR3 contains 13 residues. Germline V gives CDR1 MGHDK, CDR2 SYGVNS. The CDR3 is CASSDGGRTNQYF. The CDR3 DNA is TGTGCCAGCAGTGATGGCGGCCGGACAAACCAGTACTTC. The full variable domain, completed using reference TRBV25-1 and TRBJ2-5, is EADIYQTPRYLVIGTGKKITLECSQTMGHDKMYWYQQDPGMELHLIHYSYGVNSTEKGDLSSESTVSRIRTEHFPLTLESARPSHTSQYLCASSDGGRTNQYFGPGTRLLVL.

V usage is TRBV6-1 and J usage is TRBJ1-6; 8 nucleotides line up with TRBD1. This CDR3 contains 15 residues. J lost 7 bases, V lost 3 bases, and 5 bases had no gene match. Germline CDR1 MNHNS, CDR2 SASEGT. This CDR3 reads CASSELDRENSPLHF. The CDR3 DNA follows: TGTGCCAGCAGTGAGTTGGACAGGGAAAATTCACCCCTCCACTTT.

The chain links TRBV7-9 to TRBJ2-5; TRBD2 matches at 13 bases. Trimming cost V 5 bases and J 4 bases; bases outside gene matches: 4. The germline V gene has CDR1 SEHNR and CDR2 FQNEAQ (reference sequence). This CDR3 spans 15 amino acids. CDR3 region: CASSPTSGGSETQYF. The CDR3 coding sequence is TGTGCCAGCAGCCCGACTAGCGGGGGGTCAGAGACCCAGTACTTC.

This clone was found a few times. The chain combines TRBV6-5 with TRBJ2-7; 13 nucleotides align to TRBD2. CDR1 and CDR2 (germline): MNHEY, SVGAGI. CDR3 length: 16 residues. The V gene end was trimmed by 2 bases and the J gene end by 3 bases; junction bases not matched to a gene: 4. The CDR3 here is CASSYTGLAGVYEQYF. The CDR3 coding sequence is TGTGCCAGCAGTTACACCGGACTAGCGGGGGTCTACGAGCAGTACTTC.

This clone was picked up one time. The chain carries TRBV5-1 and TRBJ2-6, with TRBD2 identical over 10 bases. The CDR3 runs 19 residues. CDR1 and CDR2 (germline): SGHRS, YFSETQ. Trimming at V came to 0 bases and at J to 0 bases, leaving 6 bases not matched to a gene. The CDR3: CASSLGGLAPSSGANVLTF. The CDR3, as DNA: TGCGCCAGCAGCTTGGGGGGACTAGCGCCTAGCTCTGGGGCCAACGTCCTGACTTTC.

The rearrangement uses TRBV6-1 and TRBJ2-5; tentative D call: TRBD1 (6 bases). Trimming stripped 4 bases from V and 4 bases from J, with 10 bases between. The CDR3 is 13 amino acids. CDR1 is MNHNS, CDR2 SASEGT, per germline. In nucleotides, the CDR3 is TGTGCCAGCAGTGGGCAGGGGTTAGAGACCCAGTACTTC. This translates into CASSGQGLETQYF.

This clone was seen only once. V is TRBV25-1 and J is TRBJ2-7; no clear D gene. The CDR3 length is 11 residues. From germline, CDR1 is MGHDK and CDR2 SYGVNS. Trimming cost V 6 bases and J 5 bases, with 8 bases left between them. Here the CDR3 reads CASSAYHEQYF. Written as DNA, the CDR3 is TGTGCCAGCAGCGCCTACCACGAGCAGTACTTC.

This chain uses TRBV7-9 with TRBJ1-2, with D hard to call. In germline, CDR1 is SEHNR, CDR2 FQNEAQ (reference sequence). This CDR3 is built from 14 residues. Between the trimmed V and J ends, which lost 0 bases and 4 bases, there was a span of 9 bases. DNA for the CDR3: TGTGCCAGCAGCTTAGCGAGGGCTCGCTATGGCTACACCTTC. This codes for CASSLARARYGYTF.

This clone showed up just once. This sequence joins TRBV6-6 and TRBJ1-5, with TRBD1 identical over 9 bases. V trimming: 8 bases; J trimming: 8 bases; junction bases outside the gene matches: 10. Per germline, CDR1 MNHNY and CDR2 SVGAGI (reference sequence). The CDR3 covers 14 residues. DNA of the CDR3: TGTGCCAGCGGCTTCACAGGGGGCCGAGAGCCCCAGCATTTT. Its translation is CASGFTGGREPQHF.

This clone showed up just a few times. The V call is TRBV27, the J call TRBJ1-1; perhaps TRBD1 as D (6 bases). V lost 7 bases and J 0 bases, leaving 12 bases between the germline ends. The CDR3 is made up of 14 amino acids. Germline values: CDR1 MNHEY, CDR2 SMNVEV (reference sequence). CDR3 in DNA: TGTGCCAGCACGGGAAGGGGGATGAACACTGAAGCTTTCTTT. Its protein is CASTGRGMNTEAFF.

The J gene is TRBJ1-2, the V gene TRBV6-4, with 10 bases lining up with TRBD1. The germline gives CDR1 MRHNA, CDR2 SNTAGT. CDR3 length equals 13 residues. Losses at the gene ends were 0 bases for V and 8 bases for J; bases not matched to a gene: 0. The CDR3 protein is CASSDSTGGGYTF. The CDR3 DNA reads TGTGCCAGCAGTGACTCGACAGGGGGCGGCTACACCTTC.

The chain combines TRBV7-2 with TRBJ1-5; no definite D call. The CDR3 length is 13 residues. V lost 5 bases and J 7 bases, leaving 12 bases between the germline ends. Per the germline V gene, CDR1 is SGHTA and CDR2 is FQGNSA. This CDR3 is CASSPNSPQPQHF. The CDR3 DNA reads TGTGCCAGCAGCCCCAACTCCCCCCAGCCCCAGCATTTT.